This TCR beta chain was sequenced during a study of cytomegalovirus exposure and HLA in healthy donors (TCRdb year 2017). Study-wide context: According to a later analysis, the approximately 120 validation repertoires were produced on the same platform as the approximately 690 repertoires of the first cohort. The study aimed to test whether cataloging public T cell receptors could reveal signatures of past pathogen exposure. The study combined high-throughput TCR immunosequencing, statistical association of individual TCRs with disease status, and machine learning to predict cytomegalovirus infection status. A separate validation cohort of about 110 different subjects was used in addition to the 666-subject first cohort.

The donors belonged to the validation cohort of around 110 subjects, which was separate from the approximately 700-subject first cohort. The research as a whole found: In vitro tests confirmed that a few of the cytomegalovirus-associated TCR beta chains recognize cytomegalovirus antigens. The classifier was reported to diagnose cytomegalovirus status with high specificity and sensitivity in both the original and validation cohorts. In the study, 150 to 200 TCR beta chains were listed as associated with cytomegalovirus. The authors suggested that the approach could potentially be extended to other disease states and immunological phenotypes. Across donors, most TCR sequences were observed very rarely, whereas some public TCRs were present in many individuals. The validation cohort had no HLA typing available for a later analysis, so co-occurrence within that cohort was assessed over all 130 or so repertoires. Subsequent analysis determined that TCRs grouped into clusters in the first cohort also showed a tendency toward co-occurrence across the 120 or so validation repertoires, and 94% of cluster scores exceeded 0.

The library was generated by the immunoSEQ multiplex PCR assay. The paper's processing steps were these. A statistical classification framework was developed to diagnose cytomegalovirus status using the catalog of TCR beta chain sequences. TCRdb re-hosts the immuneACCESS table, in-frame sequences only. Its copies lack some clones; in the studies checked, an unresolved V gene accounts for under half of them, and the cause for the rest is not known. Clone size and V and J calls were adopted from that table, with D and trimming inferred from the DNA. Present in this sample are 100,000 to 150,000 clones, roughly 89% of which were seen just once. The ten largest clonotypes hold around 1.1% of the sample. Clipping removes 1 base from V and 3 bases from J, with 5 as the unmatched junction base count. The CDR3 contains 16 residues, cysteine and phenylalanine counted. The DNA shown is the 48-base CDR3, in frame from base 1. The germline V gene encodes CDR1 SGHNT and CDR2 YENEEA.

Concerning this clone: No antigen is known for it. No base-level quality is on record; no much larger clone is a single base apart.

This clonotype originated in a woman between 18 and 30 years old in good health and CMV-seronegative. Sequenced input: PBMCs. This receptor chain uses TRBV11-3 and TRBJ2-3; 9 bases in the junction line up with TRBD2. The nucleotide sequence reads as follows: TGTGCCAGCAGCTTAGGTTTAGCGGGAGCGACAGATACGCAGTATTTT. It encodes CASSLGLAGATDTQYF.